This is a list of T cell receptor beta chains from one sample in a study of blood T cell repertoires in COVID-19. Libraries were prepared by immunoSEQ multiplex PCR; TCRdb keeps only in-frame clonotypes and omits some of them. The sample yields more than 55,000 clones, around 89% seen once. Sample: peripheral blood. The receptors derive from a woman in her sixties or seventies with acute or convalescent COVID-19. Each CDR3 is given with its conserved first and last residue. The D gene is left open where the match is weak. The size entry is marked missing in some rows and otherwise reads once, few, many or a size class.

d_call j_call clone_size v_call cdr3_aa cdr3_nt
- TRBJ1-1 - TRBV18 CASSSGQQTEAFF TGTGCCAGCTCATCCGGACAGCAAACTGAAGCTTTCTTT
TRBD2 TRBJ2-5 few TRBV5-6 CASSLGTSGETQYF TGTGCCAGCAGCTTGGGGACTAGCGGAGAGACCCAGTACTTC
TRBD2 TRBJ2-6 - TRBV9 CASSAGLAGSSSGANVLIF TGTGCCAGCAGCGCGGGACTAGCGGGATCCAGCTCTGGGGCCAACGTCCTGATTTTC
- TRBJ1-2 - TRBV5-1 CASSPGQTYGYTF TGCGCCAGCAGCCCCGGACAGACCTATGGCTACACCTTC
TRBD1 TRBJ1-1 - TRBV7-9 CASSLLGQANTEAFF TGTGCCAGCAGCTTACTCGGACAGGCGAACACTGAAGCTTTCTTT
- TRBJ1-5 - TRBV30 CASGGSNQPQHF TGTGCCTCCGGGGGAAGCAATCAGCCCCAGCATTTT
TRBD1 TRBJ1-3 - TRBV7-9 CASSLVGTGTAGNTIYF TGTGCCAGCAGCTTAGTGGGGACGGGGACAGCTGGAAACACCATATATTTT
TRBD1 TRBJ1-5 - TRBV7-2 CASSYQPGTGYNQPQHF TGTGCCAGCAGCTACCAACCTGGGACAGGGTACAATCAGCCCCAGCATTTT
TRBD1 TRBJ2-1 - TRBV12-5 CASVPGQGYNEQFF TGTGCTAGTGTTCCGGGACAGGGCTACAATGAGCAGTTCTTC
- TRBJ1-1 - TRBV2 CASSSSGGLEAFF -
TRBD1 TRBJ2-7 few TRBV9 CASSVQGTGSYEQYF TGTGCCAGCAGCGTACAAGGGACAGGGTCCTACGAGCAGTACTTC
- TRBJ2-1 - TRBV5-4 CASSLGAALSSYNEQFF TGTGCCAGCAGCTTGGGAGCGGCCCTGAGCTCCTACAATGAGCAGTTCTTC
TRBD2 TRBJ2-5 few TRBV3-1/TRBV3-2 CASSQGTSGGNQETQYF TGTGCCAGCAGCCAAGGGACTAGCGGGGGGAACCAAGAGACCCAGTACTTC
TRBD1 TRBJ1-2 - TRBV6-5 CASRGQGSYYGYTF TGTGCCAGCAGGGGACAGGGGAGCTACTATGGCTACACCTTC
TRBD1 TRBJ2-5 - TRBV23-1 CASSQRGKTGGRETQYF TGCGCCAGCAGTCAGAGGGGCAAAACAGGGGGCCGAGAGACCCAGTACTTC
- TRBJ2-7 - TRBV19 CASMGAGADYEQYF TGTGCCAGTATGGGCGCAGGGGCGGACTACGAGCAGTACTTC
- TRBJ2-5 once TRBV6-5 CASSFSRFGGETQYF TGTGCCAGCAGCTTCTCCAGGTTTGGCGGGGAGACCCAGTACTTC
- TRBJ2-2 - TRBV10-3 CAISTGGELFF TGTGCCATCAGTACGGGCGGGGAGCTGTTTTTT
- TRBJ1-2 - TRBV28 CASSHNPGSGGYTF TGTGCCAGCAGTCACAACCCAGGGTCAGGGGGCTACACCTTC
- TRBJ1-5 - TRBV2 CASSSDSYSNQPQHF TGTGCCAGCAGTAGCGACAGCTATAGCAATCAGCCCCAGCATTTT
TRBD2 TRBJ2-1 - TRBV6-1 CASSEMAGGVNEQFF TGTGCCAGCAGTGAAATGGCGGGGGGAGTAAATGAGCAGTTCTTC
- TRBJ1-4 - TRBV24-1 CATSDLPTERGELFF TGTGCCACCAGTGATTTGCCAACGGAAAGGGGCGAACTGTTTTTT
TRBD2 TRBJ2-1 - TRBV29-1 CSVAGTSGFDEQFF TGCAGCGTTGCCGGGACTAGCGGGTTCGATGAGCAGTTCTTC
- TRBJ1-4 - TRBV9 CASSVEESGKLFF TGTGCCAGCAGCGTAGAGGAAAGCGGAAAACTGTTTTTT
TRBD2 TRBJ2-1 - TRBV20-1 CSASMGLAKNNNEQFF TGCAGTGCTAGTATGGGACTAGCGAAAAATAACAATGAGCAGTTCTTC
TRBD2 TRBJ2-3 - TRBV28 CASSKRGYTDTQYF TGTGCCAGCAGTAAGCGGGGATACACAGATACGCAGTATTTT
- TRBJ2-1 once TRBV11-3 CASSLWASEGYNEQFF TGTGCCAGCAGTTTGTGGGCTAGCGAAGGTTACAATGAGCAGTTCTTC
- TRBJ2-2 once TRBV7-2 CASSLLGQNTGELFF TGTGCCAGCAGCTTACTGGGACAGAACACCGGGGAGCTGTTTTTT
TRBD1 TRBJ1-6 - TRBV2 CASSEAQGIGSPLHF TGTGCCAGCAGTGAAGCACAGGGGATAGGTTCACCCCTCCACTTT
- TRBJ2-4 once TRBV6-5 CASSYSSRGAKNIQYF TGTGCCAGCAGTTACTCGAGTAGGGGAGCCAAAAACATTCAGTACTTC
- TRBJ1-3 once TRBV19 CASRLPGRGYGNTIYF TGTGCCAGTAGACTACCGGGACGGGGGTACGGAAACACCATATATTTT
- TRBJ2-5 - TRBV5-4 CASSPQDQETQYF TGTGCCAGCAGTCCACAGGACCAAGAGACCCAGTACTTC
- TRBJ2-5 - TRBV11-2 CASSLGGQETQYF TGTGCCAGCAGCTTAGGCGGGCAAGAGACCCAGTACTTC
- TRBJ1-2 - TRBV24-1 CATSDGGAQGYTF TGTGCCACCAGTGATGGGGGGGCGCAAGGCTACACCTTC
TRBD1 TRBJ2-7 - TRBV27 CASSLGQGGGEQYF TGTGCCAGCAGTTTAGGACAGGGAGGTGGCGAGCAGTACTTC
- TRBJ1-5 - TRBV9 CASSVGDTLQPQHF TGTGCCAGCAGCGTTGGGGACACACTCCAGCCCCAGCATTTT
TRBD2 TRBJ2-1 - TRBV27 CASSLWLAGANEQFF TGTGCCAGCAGTTTATGGCTAGCGGGAGCCAATGAGCAGTTCTTC
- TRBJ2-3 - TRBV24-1 CATSGAERNTDTQYF TGTGCCACCAGTGGTGCGGAGCGGAACACAGATACGCAGTATTTT
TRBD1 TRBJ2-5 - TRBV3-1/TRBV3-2 CASSLRQGQETQYF TGTGCCAGCAGCCTTCGACAGGGCCAAGAGACCCAGTACTTC
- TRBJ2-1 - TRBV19 CASSIAGNEQFF TGTGCCAGTAGTATAGCGGGTAATGAGCAGTTCTTC
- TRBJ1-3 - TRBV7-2 CASSLAERNTIYF TGTGCCAGCAGCTTAGCAGAGAGAAACACCATATATTTT
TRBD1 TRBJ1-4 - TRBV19 CASTGQGAFEKLFF TGTGCCAGTACCGGACAGGGGGCATTTGAAAAACTGTTTTTT
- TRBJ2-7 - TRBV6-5 CASSSGGYEQYF TGTGCCAGCAGTTCTGGCGGGTACGAGCAGTACTTC